The 16 T cell receptor beta chains given below trace back to one sample, sequenced in a study of T cells in Graves' hyperthyroidism and ophthalmopathy. Using RNA transcripts as the source, TCR beta CDR3 regions were amplified. First-round RT-PCR targeting the TCR CDR3 was performed with the HTBI primer set. TCRdb processed the multiplex PCR reads anew with MiXCR; each CDR3 protein has one entry. The sample has 200,000 to 250,000 distinct CDR3 sequences, about 17% seen once. Sequencing was performed on blood. The source is a woman aged 18-35 years with Graves' ophthalmopathy.

This clonotype was seen at least ten times. J is TRBJ1-6 and V is TRBV20-1, with TRBD1 as a possible D gene (6 bases). Germline V gene sequence: CDR1 DFQATT, CDR2 SNEGSKA (reference sequence). The CDR3 runs 14 residues. Trimming removed 0 bases at V and 6 bases at J, with 9 bases between. The CDR3 region has the DNA TGCAGTGCTAGAGATTGGGGGGCTAATTCACCCCTCCACTTT. It yields the protein CSARDWGANSPLHF.

This clonotype showed up many times. This chain uses TRBV19 with TRBJ2-7; 8 nucleotides align to TRBD1. V was pared by 5 bases and J by 3 bases, with 9 bases of the junction left unmatched. There are 15 residues in the CDR3. The germline gives CDR1 LNHDA, CDR2 SQIVND (reference sequence). DNA for the CDR3: TGTGCCAGTAGTCTCACGGACAGGGCCGACTACGAGCAGTACTTC. It yields the protein CASSLTDRADYEQYF.

The table lists this clonotype with many counts. This chain connects TRBV5-5 to TRBJ2-1, with 7 bases lining up with TRBD1. The V and J ends lost 3 bases and 4 bases, in that order; junction bases with no gene match: 4. CDR1 and CDR2 (germline): SGHKS, YYEKEE (reference sequence). This CDR3 is 14 amino acids long. The CDR3 loop reads CASSYGQAYNEQFF. CDR3 in DNA: TGTGCCAGCAGCTACGGACAGGCTTACAATGAGCAGTTCTTC.

The V call is TRBV9, the J call TRBJ2-1; D remains ambiguous. Trimming took 0 bases from V and 6 from J, leaving 4 bases between them. The CDR3 runs 12 residues. Germline CDR1 reads SGDLS; CDR2 reads YYNGEE. As DNA, the CDR3 is TGTGCCAGCAGCGTAGCAAGCAATGAGCAGTTCTTC. Its translation is CASSVASNEQFF.

The rearrangement uses TRBV19 and TRBJ2-2; D gene unclear. V lost 0 bases, J lost 3 bases, and 5 bases lay in between. CDR1 is LNHDA, CDR2 SQIVND, per germline (reference sequence). The CDR3 length is 14 residues. The DNA of the CDR3 is TGTGCCAGTAGTATAGAAAGGGACACCGGGGAGCTGTTTTTT. It is translated as CASSIERDTGELFF.

This clonotype was counted at least ten times. The chain links TRBV7-9 to TRBJ2-3; TRBD2 matches at 9 bases. This CDR3 contains 16 residues. Germline V lookup: CDR1 SEHNR, CDR2 FQNEAQ (reference sequence). V was pared by 3 bases and J by 3 bases, with 7 bases of the junction left unmatched. CDR3 amino acids: CASSFRAGGSTDTQYF. As DNA, the CDR3 is TGTGCCAGCAGCTTCCGAGCGGGAGGCTCAACAGATACGCAGTATTTT.

The table lists this clonotype with many counts. CDR3 sequence: CSARARISPEQYF. The CDR3 DNA reads TGCAGTGCTAGAGCGCGGATTTCCCCCGAGCAGTACTTC. J is TRBJ2-7 and V is TRBV20-1; D gene ambiguous. Between the trimmed V and J ends, which lost 1 base and 6 bases, there was a span of 13 bases. The germline CDR1 and CDR2 sequences are DFQATT and SNEGSKA (reference sequence). This CDR3 is 13 amino acids long.

This clonotype was recorded many times. V usage is TRBV3-1 and J usage is TRBJ2-5; tentatively, D is TRBD2 (5 bases). V lost 0 bases to trimming and J lost 4 bases, with 6 bases between them. Germline CDR1 and CDR2: LGHDT and YNNKEL (reference sequence). This CDR3 is 13 amino acids long. The CDR3 sequence: CASSQDRGETQYF. In nucleotides, the CDR3 is TGTGCCAGCAGCCAAGATCGGGGAGAGACCCAGTACTTC.

This clonotype has at least ten counts. This CDR3 is CSASELDSNEQFF. CDR3 DNA sequence: TGCAGTGCTAGTGAACTAGATAGCAATGAGCAGTTCTTC. This rearrangement joins TRBV20-1 to TRBJ2-1, with D tentatively TRBD2 (5 bases). This CDR3 has 13 amino acids. Between the trimmed V and J ends, which lost 3 bases and 6 bases, there was a span of 12 bases. Germline V gives CDR1 DFQATT, CDR2 SNEGSKA (reference sequence).

The CDR3 bases are TGTGCCAGCAGTAGGGACAGGGGGCTAAGTACTGAAGCTTTCTTT. Its protein is CASSRDRGLSTEAFF. This chain uses TRBV11-2 with TRBJ1-1, with 12 bases matching TRBD1. Trimming took 6 bases from V and 5 from J; bases not matched to a gene: 7. This CDR3 comprises 15 residues. Per the germline V gene, CDR1 is SGHAT and CDR2 is FQNNGV.

This clonotype was observed at least ten times. The chain recombines TRBV6-5 with TRBJ1-1; D perhaps matches TRBD1 (5 bases). Trimming pared 0 bases from V and 4 bases from J, leaving 15 bases between. The CDR3 covers 16 residues. CDR1 is MNHEY, CDR2 SVGAGI, per germline. Here the CDR3 reads CASSYSLPVRGTEAFF. DNA of the CDR3: TGTGCCAGCAGTTACTCTTTACCGGTGAGGGGCACTGAAGCTTTCTTT.

At least ten counts were recorded for this clonotype. V usage is TRBV20-1 and J usage is TRBJ2-7, with TRBD2 matching over 9 bases. CDR1 is DFQATT, CDR2 SNEGSKA, per germline (reference sequence). The CDR3 consists of 14 residues. The V segment lost 6 bases and the J segment 0 bases; nucleotides outside the gene matches: 6. The CDR3 bases are TGCAGTGCCGAACTAGCGGGCGACTCCTACGAGCAGTACTTC. Translation gives CSAELAGDSYEQYF.

Ten or more counts support this clonotype. The genes are TRBV19 and TRBJ1-5, with 9 bases identical to TRBD1. The V and J ends lost 5 bases and 0 bases, in that order; junction bases with no gene match: 2. Looked up from germline, CDR1 is LNHDA and CDR2 is SQIVND (reference sequence). The CDR3 runs 15 residues. DNA for the CDR3: TGTGCCAGTAGTCGGACAGGGGTTAGCAATCAGCCCCAGCATTTT. It yields the protein CASSRTGVSNQPQHF.

This clonotype appeared a few times. A much larger clone lies a single base off, so this may be a read error. This chain uses TRBV3-1 with TRBJ1-6; TRBD1 might be the D (5 bases). CDR3 length equals 18 residues. Germline CDR1 LGHDT, CDR2 YNNKEL (reference sequence). The germline V and J ends were trimmed by 4 bases and 0 bases, with 16 bases remaining between them. CDR3 residues: CASSPRTKESSYNSPLHF. The CDR3 region has the DNA TGTGCCAGCAGCCCCAGGACAAAGGAGAGCTCCTATAATTCACCCCTCCACTTT.

This clonotype appeared a few times. The junction differs from germline at one of its ends, possibly a read error. The chain couples TRBV7-7 to TRBJ2-1; no clear D gene. This CDR3 comprises 14 residues. Germline-derived CDR1 and CDR2 are SSHAT and FNYEAQ (reference sequence). The CDR3 here is CASSPRATYNEQFF. CDR3 bases: TGTGCTAGCAGCCCCCGGGCTACCTACAATGAGCAGTTCTTC.

This clonotype was seen at least ten times. This sequence joins TRBV10-2 and TRBJ1-1; D unclear. Trimming stripped 3 bases from V and 0 bases from J, with 8 bases between. The CDR3 extends over 14 amino acids. CDR1 and CDR2 (germline): WSHSY, SAAADI. CDR3 sequence reads: CASSETALNTEAFF. The CDR3 bases are TGCGCCAGCAGTGAAACAGCTCTGAACACTGAAGCTTTCTTT.